Listed below are T cell receptor beta chains from one sample, sequenced in a study of T cell repertoires in cytomegalovirus infection. From the reads, TCRdb called clonotypes with MiXCR, one entry per CDR3 protein. The sample holds over 150,000 distinct CDR3 sequences, about 21% seen once. The sequenced sample consisted of PBMCs. The source of these receptors is a human donor in good health (CMV status not recorded). Some clones in this sample may be carry-over from other donors' samples. The CDR3 runs from the conserved cysteine through the conserved F or W. The D gene is left open where the match is weak. Size values are once, few and many counts, or a class for expanded clones, and some rows have none.

>NA|TRBJ1-6|NA|TRBV7-8
CASSYHRDNSPLHF
TGTGCCAGCAGCTATCACCGGGATAATTCACCCCTCCACTTT
>NA|TRBJ1-1|NA|TRBV5-5
CASSLGSETEAFF
TGTGCCAGCAGCTTGGGGTCCGAGACTGAAGCTTTCTTT
>NA|TRBJ2-5|NA|TRBV28
CAVGALQETQYF
TGTGCCGTTGGAGCCCTCCAAGAGACCCAGTACTTC
>NA|TRBJ1-2|few|TRBV3-1
CASSATELRNYGYTF
TGTGCCAGCAGCGCTACGGAGCTACGCAACTATGGCTACACCTTC
>TRBD1|TRBJ1-1|many|TRBV7-8
CASSKGQGVGTEAFF
TGTGCCAGCAGCAAGGGACAGGGGGTCGGCACTGAAGCTTTCTTT
>TRBD2|TRBJ2-1|few|TRBV6-5
CASAPSGRVHEQFF
TGTGCCAGCGCCCCCAGCGGGAGGGTTCATGAGCAGTTCTTC
>NA|TRBJ1-1|NA|TRBV4-1
CASSQGMGGLEAFF
TGCGCCAGCAGCCAAGGTATGGGGGGCCTTGAAGCTTTCTTT
>NA|TRBJ1-2|NA|TRBV6-5
CASSYSGREAYGYTF
TGTGCCAGCAGTTACTCTGGGAGGGAGGCCTATGGCTACACCTTC
>TRBD2|TRBJ2-1|few|TRBV4-1
CASSQDLLAVYNEQFF
TGCGCCAGCAGCCAAGATTTGCTAGCGGTGTACAATGAGCAGTTCTTC
>NA|TRBJ1-5|NA|TRBV7-9
CASSRGGGNQPQHF
TGTGCCAGCAGCCGGGGCGGGGGCAATCAGCCCCAGCATTTT
>NA|TRBJ1-2|NA|TRBV5-1
CASSPEGRDNGYTF
TGCGCCAGCAGCCCGGAGGGCAGGGATAATGGCTACACCTTC
>TRBD1|TRBJ1-2|many|TRBV7-9
CASSSPPRGGYGYTF
TGTGCCAGCAGTTCCCCCCCCAGGGGGGGATATGGCTACACCTTC
>TRBD1|TRBJ1-1|NA|TRBV27
CASSWGQLTEAFF
TGTGCCAGCAGTTGGGGACAGCTCACTGAAGCTTTCTTT
>TRBD2|TRBJ2-1|NA|TRBV4-1
CASSQEAAGGRDEQFF
TGCGCCAGCAGCCAAGAAGCAGCGGGGGGGAGGGATGAGCAGTTCTTC
>TRBD2|TRBJ2-1|few|TRBV2
CASSVQRGNYNEQFF
TGTGCCAGCAGTGTTCAGCGGGGAAACTACAATGAGCAGTTCTTC